Listed here are 2 T cell receptor beta chains from one sample, sequenced in a study of T cell responses to AZD1222 COVID-19 vaccine. Only in-frame clones appear in the TCRdb table, and some are missing; sequencing was by immunoSEQ multiplex PCR. The table lists roughly 130,000 clones, 87% of them singletons. The sequencing here drew on peripheral blood, taken on day 0 of AZD1222 vaccination. The receptors shown here come from an adult in good health.

J is TRBJ1-3 and V is TRBV7-9, with D maybe TRBD1 (6 bases). In germline, CDR1 is SEHNR, CDR2 FQNEAQ (reference sequence). The CDR3 extends over 16 amino acids. Trimming stripped 5 bases from V and 0 bases from J, with 14 bases between. The DNA of the CDR3 is TGTGCCAGCAGCCATAGGGACACCCACTCTGGAAACACCATATATTTT. Its protein is CASSHRDTHSGNTIYF.

V gene TRBV7-9 combines with J gene TRBJ2-6; no firm D call. Germline V gives CDR1 SEHNR, CDR2 FQNEAQ (reference sequence). This CDR3 region has 15 residues. V was clipped by 1 base and J by 0 bases, with 4 bases between them. The CDR3 bases are TGTGCCAGCAGCTTAGGCACCTCTGGGGCCAACGTCCTGACTTTC. Translated, it gives CASSLGTSGANVLTF. The whole variable domain, filled in from reference TRBV7-9 and TRBJ2-6, reads DTGVSQNPRHKITKRGQNVTFRCDPISEHNRLYWYRQTLGQGPEFLTYFQNEAQLEKSRLLSDRFSAERPKGSFSTLEIQRTEQGDSAMYLCASSLGTSGANVLTFGAGSRLTVL.